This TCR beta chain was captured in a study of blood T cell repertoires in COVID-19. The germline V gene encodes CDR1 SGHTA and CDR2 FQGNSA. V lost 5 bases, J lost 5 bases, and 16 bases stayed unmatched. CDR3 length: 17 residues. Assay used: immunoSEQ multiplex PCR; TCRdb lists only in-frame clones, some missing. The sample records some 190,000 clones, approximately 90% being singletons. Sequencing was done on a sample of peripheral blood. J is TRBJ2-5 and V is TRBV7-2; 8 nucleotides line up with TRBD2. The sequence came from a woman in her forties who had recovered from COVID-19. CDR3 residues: CASSQRGLGFILETQYF. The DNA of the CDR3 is TGTGCCAGCAGCCAGCGGGGACTAGGGTTTATTTTGGAGACCCAGTACTTC.